A selection of T cell receptor beta chains follows, all from one sample in a study of T cells in Graves' hyperthyroidism and ophthalmopathy. MiXCR was run by TCRdb on the multiplex PCR reads, yielding one entry per CDR3 protein. The sample includes under 350,000 distinct CDR3 sequences, roughly a fifth of them seen just once. Material: blood. These receptors all come from a woman between 50 and 59 years old with Graves' hyperthyroidism. The CDR3 runs from the conserved cysteine through the conserved F or W. Fields, in order: V gene, clone size, D gene, J gene, CDR3 DNA, CDR3 protein. D genes are given only for firm matches. Expanded clones get a size class; other rows say once, few or many, or leave the size out.

V gene: TRBV6-6; clone size: few; D gene: TRBD1; J gene: TRBJ2-6; CDR3 DNA: TGTGCCAGCAGTTACTCTTCCTGGGCAGGGGGCTCTGGGGCCAACGTCCTGACTTTC; CDR3 protein: CASSYSSWAGGSGANVLTF
V gene: TRBV18; clone size: .; D gene: .; J gene: TRBJ1-1; CDR3 DNA: TGTGCCAGCTCACCACCGAGGTGGGGGAGCACTGAAGCTTTCTTT; CDR3 protein: CASSPPRWGSTEAFF
V gene: TRBV28; clone size: many; D gene: .; J gene: TRBJ2-7; CDR3 DNA: TGTGCCAGCAGTTTCCTGGACAGATCCTACGAGCAGTACTTC; CDR3 protein: CASSFLDRSYEQYF
V gene: TRBV5-1; clone size: many; D gene: TRBD2; J gene: TRBJ2-1; CDR3 DNA: TGCGCCAGCAGCTTGGAACGGGAGGGAACCTACAATGAGCAGTTCTTC; CDR3 protein: CASSLEREGTYNEQFF
V gene: TRBV18; clone size: many; D gene: .; J gene: TRBJ2-2; CDR3 DNA: TGTGCCAGCTCACCTACCGGACCCGGGGAGCTGTTTTTT; CDR3 protein: CASSPTGPGELFF
V gene: TRBV27; clone size: .; D gene: .; J gene: TRBJ1-4; CDR3 DNA: TGTGCCAGCAGGTCGCAGGGCAGGGGCGGAAAACTGTTTTTT; CDR3 protein: CASRSQGRGGKLFF
V gene: TRBV24-1; clone size: .; D gene: .; J gene: TRBJ2-1; CDR3 DNA: TGTGCCACCAGTGACGCGGGGACTGGGGTAAGGGGGTCTCATTACAATGAGCAGTTCTTC; CDR3 protein: CATSDAGTGVRGSHYNEQFF
V gene: TRBV7-9; clone size: .; D gene: TRBD1; J gene: TRBJ2-1; CDR3 DNA: TGTGCCAGCAGCTCGGGACAGGGGGCGGGCAATGAGCAGTTCTTC; CDR3 protein: CASSSGQGAGNEQFF
V gene: TRBV14; clone size: few; D gene: .; J gene: TRBJ2-3; CDR3 DNA: TGTGCCAGCAGCCAAGATACGGGATATACGCAGTATTTT; CDR3 protein: CASSQDTGYTQYF
V gene: TRBV20-1; clone size: .; D gene: .; J gene: TRBJ2-1; CDR3 DNA: TGCAGTGCTAGAGTTCCCAACCACTACAATGAGCAGTTCTTC; CDR3 protein: CSARVPNHYNEQFF
V gene: TRBV20-1; clone size: many; D gene: .; J gene: TRBJ2-1; CDR3 DNA: TGCAGTGCTAGAGGATCCTGGGGTAGGAATGAGCAGTTCTTC; CDR3 protein: CSARGSWGRNEQFF